This TCR beta chain was identified during a study of cytomegalovirus exposure and HLA in healthy donors. PCR used 60 Vbeta primers and 13 Jbeta primers. Authors' methods: Later, roughly 86 million unique TCR beta chains were counted in an analysis, and some 9.9 million of them were shared. The assay was immunoSEQ multiplex PCR, and TCRdb's table has in-frame clones only and misses some. V, J and clone size derive from that table, while D and trimming were established from the DNA sequence. The data contain 150,000 to 200,000 clones, around 80% of them singletons. V lost 11 bases and J lost 4, with 24 bases in between. CDR3 length equals 15 residues. From germline, CDR1 is ENHRY and CDR2 SYGVKD. Study-wide results and limits: Later, an analysis showed that TCR beta chains associated with HLA were more clonally expanded than others that were equally common. Sequencing likely generated an artifact that appeared as a cluster of highly shared sequence variants.

A word on this clone: The antigen remains undetermined.

V gene TRBV10-3 combines with J gene TRBJ2-7; a weak D match, TRBD1 (6 bases). This sequence was found in a woman in her 50s in good health and CMV-seropositive. The specimen was PBMCs. CDR3 DNA sequence: TGTGCCCCAACCCCGAAAGGGGGAGTACGTTACGAGCAGTACTTC. Its translation: CAPTPKGGVRYEQYF.